This TCR beta chain was sequenced during a study of vaccination and CD4 T cells after COVID-19. The treatment was: approximately nine-day PBMC culture with coronavirus spike peptide pools or control peptides (ViraFEST assay). This clonotype has a single count. Its antigen is not identified. The Oncomine TCR Beta short-read assay sequenced DNA from cultured CD4+ T cells. One entry per CDR3 protein, called by TCRdb with MiXCR from the PCR reads. The profile shows 9,500 to 15,000 distinct CDR3 sequences, more than 40% of them singletons. V was pared by 1 base and J by 4 bases, with 8 bases between. The CDR3 consists of 15 residues. Germline CDR1 and CDR2: SGHTA and FQGNSA.

The chain employs TRBV7-2 and TRBJ1-6, with D unclear. Material: CD4+ T cells from blood, cultured in vitro. The TCR comes from a human donor who had recovered from COVID-19. CDR3 loop: CASSLETSYNSPLHF. The DNA for the CDR3 is TGTGCCAGCAGCTTAGAAACCAGTTATAATTCACCCCTCCACTTT.